This T cell receptor beta chain was retrieved from a study of neurological immune-mediated disorders. Findings of the study overall: Multiple sclerosis patients had less TCR clonal expansion than even healthy controls, unlike HTLV-1-associated myelopathy.

The CDR3 has 14 amino acids. V lost 3 bases and J 4 bases, leaving 11 bases between the germline ends. Germline V CDR1 and CDR2: SGHRS, YFSETQ. cDNA synthesis was performed by 5'RACE with 10-nucleotide random UMIs. MiXCR, applied by TCRdb to the 5' RACE reads, yields one record per CDR3 protein. This table holds about 81,000 distinct CDR3 sequences, 4.3% found once. In its sample, this clonotype was seen many times. Its antigen is undetermined. Time point described: longitudinal time-point 3. PBMCs numbering 2 million and stored at -80 C yielded the unsorted libraries. This TCR derives from an older woman with multiple sclerosis. V usage is TRBV5-1 and J usage is TRBJ2-1; perhaps TRBD1 as D (5 bases). Sequences were obtained from PBMCs. The CDR3 spells CASSSATVYNEQFF. CDR3 in DNA: TGCGCCAGCAGCTCCGCGACAGTTTACAATGAGCAGTTCTTC. The full variable domain, in which reference TRBV5-1 and TRBJ2-1 provide the parts outside the CDR3, is KAGVTQTPRYLIKTRGQQVTLSCSPISGHRSVSWYQQTPGQGLQFLFEYFSETQRNKGNFPGRFSGRQFSNSRSEMNVSTLELGDSALYLCASSSATVYNEQFFGPGTRLTVL.